This is a list of T cell receptor beta chains from one sample in a study of B cell selection in AIRE deficiency. Only in-frame clones appear in the TCRdb table, and some are missing; sequencing was by immunoSEQ multiplex PCR. In the table there are thousands of clones, 80% to 90% of which are singletons. What was sequenced was Tregs sorted from PBMCs. The receptors here all came from a human donor with AIRE deficiency. CDR3s include the opening cysteine and the closing phenylalanine or tryptophan. The order of the fields is clone size, D gene, V gene, J gene, CDR3 protein, CDR3 DNA. D genes are given only for firm matches. Size is omitted from some rows. Given values are once, few, many or a class for expanded clones.

clone size: -; D gene: -; V gene: TRBV18; J gene: TRBJ2-1; CDR3 protein: CASSRDWGSYNEQFF; CDR3 DNA: TGTGCCAGCTCACGCGACTGGGGCTCCTACAATGAGCAGTTCTTC
clone size: -; D gene: -; V gene: TRBV19; J gene: TRBJ2-7; CDR3 protein: CASSRKKVGGRFYEQYF; CDR3 DNA: TGTGCCAGTAGTAGAAAGAAGGTGGGGGGGCGATTCTACGAGCAGTACTTC
clone size: once; D gene: TRBD2; V gene: TRBV19; J gene: TRBJ2-1; CDR3 protein: CASAGLGNNEQFF; CDR3 DNA: TGTGCCAGTGCGGGACTAGGTAACAATGAGCAGTTCTTC
clone size: -; D gene: -; V gene: TRBV18; J gene: TRBJ2-5; CDR3 protein: CASSPPSKQETQYF; CDR3 DNA: TGTGCCAGCTCACCACCGTCCAAGCAAGAGACCCAGTACTTC
clone size: -; D gene: -; V gene: TRBV1; J gene: TRBJ2-5; CDR3 protein: CTSSQEGGIQETQYF; CDR3 DNA: TGCACCAGCAGCCAAGAGGGTGGGATCCAAGAGACCCAGTACTTC
clone size: -; D gene: -; V gene: TRBV5-1; J gene: TRBJ1-5; CDR3 protein: CASSPSVGGPQHF; CDR3 DNA: TGCGCCAGCAGCCCCTCTGTGGGGGGGCCCCAGCATTTT
clone size: -; D gene: -; V gene: TRBV6-5; J gene: TRBJ1-3; CDR3 protein: CASRKGGVGNTIYF; CDR3 DNA: TGTGCCAGCAGGAAGGGGGGAGTCGGAAACACCATATATTTT
clone size: -; D gene: -; V gene: TRBV28; J gene: TRBJ1-1; CDR3 protein: CASRGHTEAFF; CDR3 DNA: TGTGCCAGCAGGGGGCACACTGAAGCTTTCTTT
clone size: -; D gene: -; V gene: TRBV28; J gene: TRBJ2-7; CDR3 protein: CASSTRQGGHEQYF; CDR3 DNA: TGTGCCAGCAGTACCCGGCAGGGGGGCCACGAGCAGTACTTC
clone size: -; D gene: -; V gene: TRBV27; J gene: TRBJ2-7; CDR3 protein: CASSPRVRGPISSYEQYF; CDR3 DNA: TGTGCCAGCAGTCCCCGGGTTAGGGGCCCCATAAGCTCCTACGAGCAGTACTTC
clone size: few; D gene: TRBD1; V gene: TRBV19; J gene: TRBJ1-5; CDR3 protein: CASSIPGQGAQPQHF; CDR3 DNA: TGTGCCAGTAGTATCCCCGGACAGGGGGCGCAGCCCCAGCATTTT
clone size: -; D gene: -; V gene: TRBV7-3; J gene: TRBJ1-1; CDR3 protein: CASSARGLNTEAFF; CDR3 DNA: TGTGCCAGCAGCGCCCGGGGGTTGAACACTGAAGCTTTCTTT
clone size: -; D gene: -; V gene: TRBV6-5; J gene: TRBJ2-7; CDR3 protein: CASSYSYGGYEQYF; CDR3 DNA: TGTGCCAGCAGTTACTCTTATGGGGGTTACGAGCAGTACTTC
clone size: -; D gene: TRBD2; V gene: TRBV6-1; J gene: TRBJ2-2; CDR3 protein: CASTPRGAAGELFF; CDR3 DNA: TGTGCCAGCACCCCGCGGGGGGCGGCCGGGGAGCTGTTTTTT
clone size: -; D gene: TRBD2; V gene: TRBV9; J gene: TRBJ2-5; CDR3 protein: CASSVDEAGTSSKTQYF; CDR3 DNA: TGTGCCAGCAGCGTAGACGAGGCCGGGACTAGCTCCAAGACCCAGTACTTC
clone size: once; D gene: -; V gene: TRBV7-2; J gene: TRBJ2-3; CDR3 protein: CASSPVATRETAQYF; CDR3 DNA: TGTGCCAGCAGCCCTGTAGCCACAAGGGAGACGGCGCAGTATTTT
clone size: -; D gene: -; V gene: TRBV6-1; J gene: TRBJ2-1; CDR3 protein: CASTRRGSYNEQFF; CDR3 DNA: TGTGCCAGCACCAGGAGGGGCTCCTACAATGAGCAGTTCTTC
clone size: -; D gene: TRBD2; V gene: TRBV2; J gene: TRBJ2-3; CDR3 protein: CASMRASGGARSSTDTQYF; CDR3 DNA: TGTGCCAGCATGAGGGCTAGCGGGGGGGCCCGGAGTAGCACAGATACGCAGTATTTT
clone size: -; D gene: -; V gene: TRBV6-9; J gene: TRBJ1-1; CDR3 protein: CASSYAMNTEAFF; CDR3 DNA: TGTGCCAGCAGTTACGCCATGAACACTGAAGCTTTCTTT
clone size: -; D gene: -; V gene: TRBV29-1; J gene: TRBJ2-7; CDR3 protein: CSVVHGAFPQYF; CDR3 DNA: TGCAGCGTTGTCCATGGAGCTTTCCCCCAGTACTTC
clone size: -; D gene: TRBD2; V gene: TRBV11-3; J gene: TRBJ2-1; CDR3 protein: CASRLAGGQQFF; CDR3 DNA: TGTGCCAGCAGACTAGCGGGGGGACAACAGTTCTTC
clone size: -; D gene: -; V gene: TRBV5-4; J gene: TRBJ1-1; CDR3 protein: CASSPDRRNTEAFF; CDR3 DNA: TGTGCCAGCAGTCCGGACAGACGAAACACTGAAGCTTTCTTT
clone size: -; D gene: TRBD1; V gene: TRBV9; J gene: TRBJ2-7; CDR3 protein: CASSPSKTGGSYEQYF; CDR3 DNA: TGTGCCAGCAGCCCTTCCAAGACAGGGGGATCCTACGAGCAGTACTTC
clone size: -; D gene: -; V gene: TRBV7-2; J gene: TRBJ2-7; CDR3 protein: CASSLIPRPEQYF; CDR3 DNA: TGTGCCAGCAGCTTAATCCCCAGACCCGAGCAGTACTTC
clone size: -; D gene: TRBD2; V gene: TRBV27; J gene: TRBJ2-1; CDR3 protein: CASSFRRPGLAGRNEQFF; CDR3 DNA: TGTGCCAGCAGTTTCCGTCGGCCCGGACTAGCGGGACGAAATGAGCAGTTCTTC
clone size: -; D gene: -; V gene: TRBV12-2; J gene: TRBJ2-6; CDR3 protein: CASRQYTITQSRANVLTF; CDR3 DNA: TGTGCAAGTCGCCAGTATACGATCACACAAAGTCGGGCCAACGTCCTGACTTTC
clone size: -; D gene: -; V gene: TRBV21-1; J gene: TRBJ2-3; CDR3 protein: CASSKEGTHIPPAVYTDTQYF; CDR3 DNA: TGTGCCAGCAGCAAAGAGGGAACACATATTCCCCCTGCCGTGTACACAGATACGCAGTATTTT
clone size: once; D gene: -; V gene: TRBV7-2; J gene: TRBJ1-6; CDR3 protein: CASSSSAGLGNSPLHF; CDR3 DNA: TGTGCCAGCAGCTCTTCGGCGGGCTTGGGGAATTCACCCCTCCACTTT
clone size: -; D gene: -; V gene: TRBV14; J gene: TRBJ1-1; CDR3 protein: CASSLTLNTEAFF; CDR3 DNA: TGTGCCAGCAGCCTGACCCTAAACACTGAAGCTTTCTTT
clone size: -; D gene: -; V gene: TRBV14; J gene: TRBJ2-5; CDR3 protein: CASSLEWETQYF; CDR3 DNA: TGTGCCAGCAGCCTAGAGTGGGAGACCCAGTACTTC
clone size: -; D gene: -; V gene: TRBV6-6; J gene: TRBJ1-2; CDR3 protein: CAGGTFNSLGYTF; CDR3 DNA: TGTGCCGGAGGGACATTCAACTCTCTTGGCTACACCTTC
clone size: -; D gene: -; V gene: TRBV19; J gene: TRBJ1-2; CDR3 protein: CASSRRNYGYTF; CDR3 DNA: TGTGCCAGTAGCCGACGGAACTATGGCTACACCTTC
clone size: -; D gene: -; V gene: TRBV6-5; J gene: TRBJ2-2; CDR3 protein: CASRPTDGTGELFF; CDR3 DNA: TGTGCCAGCAGGCCCACGGACGGAACCGGGGAGCTGTTTTTT
clone size: -; D gene: TRBD1; V gene: TRBV27; J gene: TRBJ1-2; CDR3 protein: CASSPTGVAYGYTF; CDR3 DNA: TGTGCCAGCAGTCCGACAGGGGTTGCGTATGGCTACACCTTC
clone size: -; D gene: TRBD1; V gene: TRBV5-1; J gene: TRBJ1-4; CDR3 protein: CASSQGQGLGNEKLFF; CDR3 DNA: TGCGCCAGCAGCCAGGGACAGGGGTTGGGGAATGAAAAACTGTTTTTT
clone size: -; D gene: -; V gene: TRBV7-9; J gene: TRBJ1-2; CDR3 protein: CASSSYRYYTF; CDR3 DNA: TGTGCCAGCAGCTCATATCGTTACTACACCTTC
clone size: -; D gene: -; V gene: TRBV5-1; J gene: TRBJ2-5; CDR3 protein: CASSLGRTVIQETQYF; CDR3 DNA: TGCGCCAGCAGCTTGGGTAGGACAGTGATCCAAGAGACCCAGTACTTC
clone size: -; D gene: -; V gene: TRBV28; J gene: TRBJ1-2; CDR3 protein: CASTSGRVYGYTF; CDR3 DNA: TGTGCCAGCACCTCCGGCCGGGTTTATGGCTACACCTTC
clone size: -; D gene: TRBD1; V gene: TRBV7-8; J gene: TRBJ2-1; CDR3 protein: CASSLPGQGPNEQFF; CDR3 DNA: TGTGCCAGCAGCTTGCCGGGACAGGGCCCCAATGAGCAGTTCTTC
clone size: -; D gene: TRBD2; V gene: TRBV10-3; J gene: TRBJ2-7; CDR3 protein: CASRGTSGEVYEQYF; CDR3 DNA: TGTGCCTCACGGGGCACTAGCGGGGAAGTTTACGAGCAGTACTTC
clone size: -; D gene: -; V gene: TRBV15; J gene: TRBJ1-1; CDR3 protein: CATSRDKKGPEAFF; CDR3 DNA: TGTGCCACCAGCAGAGATAAAAAGGGACCTGAAGCTTTCTTT
clone size: -; D gene: TRBD2; V gene: TRBV11-1; J gene: TRBJ2-2; CDR3 protein: CASSLVLAGVGNTGELFF; CDR3 DNA: TGTGCCAGCAGCTTAGTACTAGCGGGGGTTGGAAACACCGGGGAGCTGTTTTTT
clone size: -; D gene: -; V gene: TRBV10-3; J gene: TRBJ1-6; CDR3 protein: CAISDGNSPLHF; CDR3 DNA: TGTGCCATCAGTGACGGCAATTCACCCCTCCACTTT
clone size: -; D gene: -; V gene: TRBV5-4; J gene: TRBJ1-2; CDR3 protein: CASSFSGAYGYTF; CDR3 DNA: TGTGCCAGCAGCTTCTCGGGCGCGTATGGCTACACCTTC
clone size: -; D gene: -; V gene: TRBV7-9; J gene: TRBJ2-3; CDR3 protein: CASSFDTDTQYF; CDR3 DNA: TGTGCCAGCAGCTTTGACACAGATACGCAGTATTTT
clone size: once; D gene: -; V gene: TRBV7-2; J gene: TRBJ2-7; CDR3 protein: CASSLQGPLDYEQYF; CDR3 DNA: TGTGCCAGCAGCCTACAGGGCCCGCTGGACTACGAGCAGTACTTC
clone size: -; D gene: TRBD1; V gene: TRBV25-1; J gene: TRBJ2-1; CDR3 protein: CASSEDRDSYNEQFF; CDR3 DNA: TGTGCCAGCAGTGAAGACAGGGACTCCTACAATGAGCAGTTCTTC
clone size: -; D gene: TRBD1; V gene: TRBV7-2; J gene: TRBJ2-1; CDR3 protein: CASSLLRTGGTNEQFF; CDR3 DNA: TGTGCCAGCAGCTTATTACGGACAGGGGGGACAAATGAGCAGTTCTTC
clone size: -; D gene: TRBD1; V gene: TRBV27; J gene: TRBJ2-7; CDR3 protein: CASSPKGTGLPYEQYF; CDR3 DNA: TGTGCCAGCAGTCCAAAAGGGACAGGACTACCCTACGAGCAGTACTTC
clone size: -; D gene: -; V gene: TRBV7-9; J gene: TRBJ1-1; CDR3 protein: CASSRTESEAFF; CDR3 DNA: TGTGCCAGCAGCCGGACAGAGAGTGAAGCTTTCTTT
clone size: -; D gene: -; V gene: TRBV18; J gene: TRBJ1-2; CDR3 protein: CASSPPLGTGSVTF; CDR3 DNA: TGTGCCAGCTCACCACCACTGGGAACAGGGTCTGTGACCTTC
clone size: -; D gene: -; V gene: TRBV5-4; J gene: TRBJ2-3; CDR3 protein: CASSLDTDTQYF; CDR3 DNA: TGTGCCAGCAGCTTGGACACAGATACGCAGTATTTT
clone size: -; D gene: -; V gene: TRBV28; J gene: TRBJ1-4; CDR3 protein: CASSLGGGRDEKLFF; CDR3 DNA: TGTGCCAGCAGTTTAGGCGGGGGGCGTGATGAAAAACTGTTTTTT
clone size: -; D gene: TRBD2; V gene: TRBV11-1; J gene: TRBJ2-2; CDR3 protein: CASSRRVAGGGGELFF; CDR3 DNA: TGTGCCAGCAGCCGCCGGGTAGCGGGGGGCGGCGGGGAGCTGTTTTTT
clone size: -; D gene: -; V gene: TRBV4-3; J gene: TRBJ2-5; CDR3 protein: CASSQVGHQETQYF; CDR3 DNA: TGCGCCAGCAGCCAAGTCGGCCACCAAGAGACCCAGTACTTC